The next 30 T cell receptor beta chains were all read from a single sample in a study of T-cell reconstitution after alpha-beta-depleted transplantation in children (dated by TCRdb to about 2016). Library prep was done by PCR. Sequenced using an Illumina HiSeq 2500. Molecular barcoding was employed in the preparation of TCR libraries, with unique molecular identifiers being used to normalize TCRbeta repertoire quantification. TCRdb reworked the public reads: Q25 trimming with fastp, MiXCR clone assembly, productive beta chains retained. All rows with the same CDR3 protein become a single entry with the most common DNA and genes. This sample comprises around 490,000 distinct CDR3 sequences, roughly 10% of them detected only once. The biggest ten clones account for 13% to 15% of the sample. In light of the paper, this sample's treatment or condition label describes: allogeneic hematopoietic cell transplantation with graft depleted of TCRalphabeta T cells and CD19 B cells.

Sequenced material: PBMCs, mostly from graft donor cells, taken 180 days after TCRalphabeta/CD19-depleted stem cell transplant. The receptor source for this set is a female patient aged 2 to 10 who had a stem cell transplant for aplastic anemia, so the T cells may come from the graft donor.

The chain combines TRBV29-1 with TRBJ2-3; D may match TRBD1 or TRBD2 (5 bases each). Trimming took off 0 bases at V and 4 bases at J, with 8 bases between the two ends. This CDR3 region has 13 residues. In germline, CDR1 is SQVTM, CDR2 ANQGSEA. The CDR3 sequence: CSVEDRGADTQYF. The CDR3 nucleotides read TGCAGCGTTGAAGACCGAGGGGCAGATACGCAGTATTTT.

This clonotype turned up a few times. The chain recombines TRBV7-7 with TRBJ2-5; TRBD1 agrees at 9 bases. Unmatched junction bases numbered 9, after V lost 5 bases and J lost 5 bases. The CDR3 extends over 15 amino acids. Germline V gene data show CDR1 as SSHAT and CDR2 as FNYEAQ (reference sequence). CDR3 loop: CASSPRGQGEETQYF. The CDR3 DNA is TGTGCCAGCAGCCCACGGGGACAGGGAGAGGAGACCCAGTACTTC.

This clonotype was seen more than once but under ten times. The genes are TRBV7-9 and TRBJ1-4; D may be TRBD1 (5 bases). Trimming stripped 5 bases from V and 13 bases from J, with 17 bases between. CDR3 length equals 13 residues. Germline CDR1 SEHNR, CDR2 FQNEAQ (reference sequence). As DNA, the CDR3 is TGTGCCAGCAGCCCGCGACAGCAAGGAACACTGTTTTTT. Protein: CASSPRQQGTLFF.

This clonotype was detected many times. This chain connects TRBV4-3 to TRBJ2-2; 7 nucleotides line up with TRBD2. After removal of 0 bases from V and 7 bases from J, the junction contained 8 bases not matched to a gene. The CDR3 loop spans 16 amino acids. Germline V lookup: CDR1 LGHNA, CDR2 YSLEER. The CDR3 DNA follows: TGCGCCAGCAGCCAAGATTCCGGGAGGAGGGGCGGGGAGCTGTTTTTT. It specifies CASSQDSGRRGGELFF.

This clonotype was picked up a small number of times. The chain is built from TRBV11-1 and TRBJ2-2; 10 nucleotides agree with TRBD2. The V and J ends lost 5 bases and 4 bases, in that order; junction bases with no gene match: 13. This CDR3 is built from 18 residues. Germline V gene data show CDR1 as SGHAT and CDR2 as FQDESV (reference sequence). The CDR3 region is CASSRSPGLAGATGELFF. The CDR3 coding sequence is TGTGCCAGCAGCCGTTCGCCGGGGCTAGCGGGGGCCACCGGGGAGCTGTTTTTT.

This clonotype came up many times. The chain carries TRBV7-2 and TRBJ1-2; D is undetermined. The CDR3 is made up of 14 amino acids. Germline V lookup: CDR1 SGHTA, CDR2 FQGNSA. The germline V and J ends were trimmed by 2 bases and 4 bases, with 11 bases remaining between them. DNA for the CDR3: TGTGCCAGCAGCTTAACCCGGCAGGTCTATGGCTACACCTTC. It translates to CASSLTRQVYGYTF.

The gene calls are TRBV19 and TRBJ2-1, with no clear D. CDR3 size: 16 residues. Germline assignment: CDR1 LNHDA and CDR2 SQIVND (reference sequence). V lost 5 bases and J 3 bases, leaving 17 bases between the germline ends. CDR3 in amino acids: CASSPTADQFYNEQFF. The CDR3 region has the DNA TGTGCCAGTAGTCCGACGGCGGACCAATTCTACAATGAGCAGTTCTTC.

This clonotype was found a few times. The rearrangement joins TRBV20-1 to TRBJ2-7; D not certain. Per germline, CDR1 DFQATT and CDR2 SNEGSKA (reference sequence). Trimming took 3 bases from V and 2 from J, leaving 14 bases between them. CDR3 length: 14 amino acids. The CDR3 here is CSASSGLSPYEQYF. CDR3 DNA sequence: TGCAGTGCTAGTTCGGGTCTGTCCCCCTACGAGCAGTACTTC.

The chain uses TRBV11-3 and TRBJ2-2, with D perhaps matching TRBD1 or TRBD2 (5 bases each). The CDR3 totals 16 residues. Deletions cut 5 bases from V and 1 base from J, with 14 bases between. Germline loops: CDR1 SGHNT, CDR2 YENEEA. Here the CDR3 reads CASSARGAENTGELFF. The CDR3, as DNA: TGTGCCAGCAGCGCTAGGGGAGCGGAGAACACCGGGGAGCTGTTTTTT.

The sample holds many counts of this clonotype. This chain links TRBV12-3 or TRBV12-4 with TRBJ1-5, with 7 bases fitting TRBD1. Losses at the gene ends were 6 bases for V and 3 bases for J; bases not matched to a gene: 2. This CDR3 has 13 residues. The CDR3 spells CASSDRANQPQHF. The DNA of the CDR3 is TGTGCCAGCAGCGACAGGGCCAATCAGCCCCAGCATTTT.

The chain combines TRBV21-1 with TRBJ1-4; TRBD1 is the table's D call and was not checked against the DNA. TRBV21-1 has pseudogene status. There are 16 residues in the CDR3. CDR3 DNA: TGTGCCAGCAGCAAAGAAAAGGGGGAAACTAATGAAAAACTGTTTTTT. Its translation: CASSKEKGETNEKLFF.

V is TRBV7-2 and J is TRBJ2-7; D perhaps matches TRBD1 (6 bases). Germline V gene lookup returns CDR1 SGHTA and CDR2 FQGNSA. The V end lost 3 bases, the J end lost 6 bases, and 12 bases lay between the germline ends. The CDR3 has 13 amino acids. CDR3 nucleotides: TGTGCCAGCAGCTTCTACCAGGGGAGCGAGCAGTACGTC. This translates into CASSFYQGSEQYV.

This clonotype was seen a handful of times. Written as DNA, the CDR3 is TGCAGCGCGGAAACGCCAGGGGTATCCTATGGCTACACCTTC. Protein sequence: CSAETPGVSYGYTF. This chain connects TRBV29-1 to TRBJ1-2, with a weak D call TRBD1 (6 bases). Deletions cut 7 bases from V and 4 bases from J, with 19 bases between. This CDR3 spans 14 amino acids. CDR1 is SQVTM, CDR2 ANQGSEA, per germline.

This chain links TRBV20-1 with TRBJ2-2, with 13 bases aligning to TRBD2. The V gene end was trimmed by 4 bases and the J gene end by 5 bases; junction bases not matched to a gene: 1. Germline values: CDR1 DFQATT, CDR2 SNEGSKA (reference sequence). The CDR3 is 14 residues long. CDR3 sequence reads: CSATTSGRTGELFF. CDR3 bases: TGCAGTGCTACGACTAGCGGGAGGACCGGGGAGCTGTTTTTT.

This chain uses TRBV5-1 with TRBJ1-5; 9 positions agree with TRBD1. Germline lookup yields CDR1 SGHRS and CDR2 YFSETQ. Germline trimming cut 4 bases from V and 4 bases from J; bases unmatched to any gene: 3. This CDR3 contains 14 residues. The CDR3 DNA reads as TGCGCCAGCAGCATGACAGGGGGTAATCAGCCCCAGCATTTT. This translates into CASSMTGGNQPQHF.

CDR3 sequence (DNA): TGTGCCAGCAGTTTAGTAGGAGTAGGGGCCCACTCTCAGCCCCAGCATTTT. Protein sequence: CASSLVGVGAHSQPQHF. V and J are TRBV12-3 or TRBV12-4 and TRBJ1-5; TRBD1 is a possible D gene (5 bases). This CDR3 has 17 residues. V was cut by 1 base and J by 6 bases, with 19 bases left in between.

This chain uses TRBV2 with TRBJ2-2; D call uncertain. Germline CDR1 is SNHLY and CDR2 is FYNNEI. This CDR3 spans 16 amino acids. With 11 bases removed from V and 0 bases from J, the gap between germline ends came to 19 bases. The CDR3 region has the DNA TGTGCCGGCCGACGAACAGCCAGAGCGAACACCGGGGAGCTGTTTTTT. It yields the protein CAGRRTARANTGELFF.

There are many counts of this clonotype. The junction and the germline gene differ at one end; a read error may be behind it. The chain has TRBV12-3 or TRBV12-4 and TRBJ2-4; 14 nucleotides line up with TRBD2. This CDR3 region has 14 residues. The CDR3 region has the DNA TGTGCCAGCAGTCCCGGCGGACTAGCGGGAGGAGGTCGGTTC. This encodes CASSPGGLAGGGRF.

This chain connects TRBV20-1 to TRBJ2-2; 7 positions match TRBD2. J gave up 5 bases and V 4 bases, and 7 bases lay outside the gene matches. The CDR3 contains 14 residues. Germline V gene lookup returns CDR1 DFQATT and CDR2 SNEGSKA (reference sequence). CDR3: CSAIGRTSTGELFF. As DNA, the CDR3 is TGCAGTGCTATCGGAAGGACTAGTACCGGGGAGCTGTTTTTT.

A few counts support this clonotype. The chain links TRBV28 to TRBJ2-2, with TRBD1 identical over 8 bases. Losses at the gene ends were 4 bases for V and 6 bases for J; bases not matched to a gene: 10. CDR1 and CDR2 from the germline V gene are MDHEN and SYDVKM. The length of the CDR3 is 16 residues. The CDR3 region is CASSSAAGQDSGELFF. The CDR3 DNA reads TGTGCCAGCAGTTCGGCGGCGGGACAGGACTCCGGGGAGCTGTTTTTT.

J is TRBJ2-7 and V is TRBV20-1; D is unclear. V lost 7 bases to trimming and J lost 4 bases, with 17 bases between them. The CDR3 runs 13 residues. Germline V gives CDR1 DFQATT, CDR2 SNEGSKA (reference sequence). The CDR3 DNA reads TGCAGTGACCGGACCGTCTTGGGGTACGAGCAGTACTTC. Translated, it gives CSDRTVLGYEQYF.

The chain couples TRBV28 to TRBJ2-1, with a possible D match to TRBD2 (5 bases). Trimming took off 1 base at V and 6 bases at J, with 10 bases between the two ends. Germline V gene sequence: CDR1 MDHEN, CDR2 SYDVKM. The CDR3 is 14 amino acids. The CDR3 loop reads CASSLLLDSNEQFF. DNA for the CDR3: TGTGCCAGCAGTTTATTACTAGATAGCAATGAGCAGTTCTTC.

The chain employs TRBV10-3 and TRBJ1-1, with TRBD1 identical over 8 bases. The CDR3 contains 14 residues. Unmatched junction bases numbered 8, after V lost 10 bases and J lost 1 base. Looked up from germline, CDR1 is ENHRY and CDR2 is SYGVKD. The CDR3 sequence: CATRGQAANTEAFF. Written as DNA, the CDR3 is TGTGCCACCAGGGGACAGGCGGCGAACACTGAAGCTTTCTTT.

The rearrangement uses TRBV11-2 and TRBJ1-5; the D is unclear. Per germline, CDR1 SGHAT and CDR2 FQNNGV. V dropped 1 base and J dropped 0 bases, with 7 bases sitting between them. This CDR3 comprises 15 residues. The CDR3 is CASSLGANSNQPQHF. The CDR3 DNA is TGTGCCAGCAGCTTAGGGGCCAATAGCAATCAGCCCCAGCATTTT. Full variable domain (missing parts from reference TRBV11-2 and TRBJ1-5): EAGVAQSPRYKIIEKRQSVAFWCNPISGHATLYWYQQILGQGPKLLIQFQNNGVVDDSQLPKDRFSAERLKGVDSTLKIQPAKLEDSAVYLCASSLGANSNQPQHFGDGTRLSIL.

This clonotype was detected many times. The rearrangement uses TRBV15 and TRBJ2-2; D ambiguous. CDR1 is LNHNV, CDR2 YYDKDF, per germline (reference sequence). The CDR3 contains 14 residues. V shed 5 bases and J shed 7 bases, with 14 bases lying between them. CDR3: CATSGEQRGGELFF. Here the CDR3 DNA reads TGTGCCACCAGCGGTGAACAGCGCGGCGGGGAGCTGTTTTTT.

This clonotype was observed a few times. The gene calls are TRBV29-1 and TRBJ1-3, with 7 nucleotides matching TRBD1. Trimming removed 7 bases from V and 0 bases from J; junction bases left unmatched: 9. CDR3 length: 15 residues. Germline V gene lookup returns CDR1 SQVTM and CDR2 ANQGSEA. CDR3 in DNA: TGCAGCGCCTCGGGACAGCCTAGCTCTGGAAACACCATATATTTT. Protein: CSASGQPSSGNTIYF.

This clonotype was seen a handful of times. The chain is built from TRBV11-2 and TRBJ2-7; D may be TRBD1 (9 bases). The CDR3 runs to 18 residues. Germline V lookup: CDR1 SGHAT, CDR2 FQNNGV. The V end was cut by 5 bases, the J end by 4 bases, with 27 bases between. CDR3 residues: CASSNPGQGEREMYEQYV. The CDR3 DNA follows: TGTGCCAGCAGCAACCCGGGACAGGGTGAGCGGGAGATGTACGAGCAGTACGTC.

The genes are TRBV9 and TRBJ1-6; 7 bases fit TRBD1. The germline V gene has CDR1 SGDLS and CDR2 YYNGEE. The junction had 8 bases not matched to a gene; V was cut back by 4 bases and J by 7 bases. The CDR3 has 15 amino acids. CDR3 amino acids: CASSTKGARNSPLHF. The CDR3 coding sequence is TGTGCCAGCAGCACTAAGGGGGCGAGAAATTCACCCCTCCACTTT.

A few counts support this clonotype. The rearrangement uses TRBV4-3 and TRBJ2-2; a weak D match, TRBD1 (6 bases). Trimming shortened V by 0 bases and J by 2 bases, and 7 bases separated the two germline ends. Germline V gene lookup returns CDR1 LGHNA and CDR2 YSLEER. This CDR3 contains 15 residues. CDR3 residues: CASSQDRGNTGELFF. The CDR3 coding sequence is TGCGCCAGCAGCCAAGACAGGGGCAACACCGGGGAGCTGTTTTTT.

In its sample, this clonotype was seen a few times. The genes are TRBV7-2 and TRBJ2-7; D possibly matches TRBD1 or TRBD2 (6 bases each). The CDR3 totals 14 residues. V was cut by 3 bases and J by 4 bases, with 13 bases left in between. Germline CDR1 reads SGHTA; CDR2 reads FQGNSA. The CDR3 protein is CASSFSGGEYEQYV. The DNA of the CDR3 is TGTGCCAGCAGCTTTTCCGGGGGCGAATACGAGCAGTACGTC.